This T cell receptor beta chain was found in a study of blood T cell repertoires in COVID-19. The wider study: Acute and convalescent COVID-19 samples came from the United States, Italy and Spain.

Per germline, CDR1 LGHDT and CDR2 YNNKEL (reference sequence). The CDR3 contains 15 residues. V was trimmed by 8 bases and J by 3 bases, leaving 19 bases between them. Participants were aged about 18 to 90 years from more than 20 US areas. Source study methods: Using reference gene primer amplification, nucleated cell counts were estimated. Assay used: immunoSEQ multiplex PCR; TCRdb lists only in-frame clones, some missing. Clone size and V and J calls were adopted from that table, with D and trimming inferred from the DNA. The table has under 200,000 clones, roughly 89% seen once; the top ten hold less than 3.5%.

This chain joins TRBV3-1 (or the pseudogene TRBV3-2) and TRBJ2-5; possibly TRBD1 for D (7 bases). The sequenced sample was PBMCs or T cells enriched from blood (not recorded which). This sequence was found in a woman in her 30s who had been exposed to COVID-19. CDR3 protein: CASGPFGGGEETQYF. CDR3 DNA sequence: TGTGCCAGCGGACCCTTTGGAGGGGGCGAAGAGACCCAGTACTTC.